Listed here are 17 T cell receptor beta chains from one sample, sequenced in a study of blood T cell repertoires in COVID-19. Data came from immunoSEQ multiplex PCR; TCRdb stores just in-frame clones and leaves some out. The table records tens of thousands of clones, roughly 71% of them present only once. Input material: peripheral blood. The receptors originated from a woman between 45 and 65 years old with active or convalescent COVID-19.

V usage is TRBV18 and J usage is TRBJ2-7; tentatively, D is TRBD2 (6 bases). CDR1 is KGHSH, CDR2 LQKENI, per germline. This CDR3 spans 15 amino acids. Trimming took off 2 bases at V and 6 bases at J, with 17 bases between the two ends. CDR3 amino acids: CASSPSAAPEGEQYF. The CDR3 region has the DNA TGTGCCAGCTCACCATCGGCCGCCCCGGAGGGCGAGCAGTACTTC.

The V gene is TRBV5-1, the J gene TRBJ2-3; D is uncertain. The V and J ends lost 2 bases and 0 bases respectively, with 7 bases between them. The V gene's germline CDR1 is SGHRS and CDR2 YFSETQ. This CDR3 is 14 amino acids long. The DNA of the CDR3 is TGCGCCAGCAGCTTTGATACTAGCACAGATACGCAGTATTTT. It translates to CASSFDTSTDTQYF.

The chain combines TRBV7-3 with TRBJ1-6; possible D gene TRBD1, 6 bases. The V end lost 0 bases, the J end lost 7 bases, and 10 bases lay between the germline ends. The CDR3 extends over 15 amino acids. CDR1 is SGHTA, CDR2 FQGTGA, per germline. The DNA of the CDR3 is TGTGCCAGCAGCTTAACACCCAGGGGCAATTCACCCCTCCACTTT. Encoded protein: CASSLTPRGNSPLHF.

V is TRBV28 and J is TRBJ2-4; 8 bases map to TRBD1. The CDR3 has 15 amino acids. The germline CDR1 and CDR2 sequences are MDHEN and SYDVKM. The V gene end was trimmed by 8 bases and the J gene end by 3 bases; junction bases not matched to a gene: 9. The CDR3 bases are TGTGCCAGCGGAGTAGGACAGGGTGGCAAAAACATTCAGTACTTC. Its protein is CASGVGQGGKNIQYF.

V and J are TRBV19 and TRBJ2-2; D might be TRBD2 (6 bases). V lost 7 bases, J lost 1 base, and 13 bases lay in between. The CDR3 is made up of 15 amino acids. Looked up from germline, CDR1 is LNHDA and CDR2 is SQIVND (reference sequence). The CDR3 sequence: CASTGVAENTGELFF. CDR3 sequence (DNA): TGTGCCAGTACGGGGGTAGCGGAGAACACCGGGGAGCTGTTTTTT.

In its sample, this clone was seen once. The chain couples TRBV20-1 to TRBJ1-4; D possibly corresponds to TRBD1 (6 bases). The CDR3 is made up of 14 amino acids. Looked up from germline, CDR1 is DFQATT and CDR2 is SNEGSKA (reference sequence). The V and J ends lost 3 bases and 4 bases respectively, with 12 bases between them. CDR3 coding DNA: TGCAGTGCTAGTCAAACAGGGTTTAATGAAAAACTGTTTTTT. It encodes CSASQTGFNEKLFF.

This rearrangement joins TRBV11-2 to TRBJ2-7; 9 bases are a match to TRBD1. CDR1 is SGHAT and CDR2 is FQNNGV in the germline V gene. The junction had 6 bases not matched to a gene; V was cut back by 4 bases and J by 2 bases. There are 15 residues in the CDR3. This CDR3 reads CASSWGQGAPYEQYF. The CDR3 nucleotides are TGTGCCAGCAGCTGGGGACAGGGAGCCCCCTACGAGCAGTACTTC.

This rearrangement joins TRBV28 to TRBJ2-1, with 7 bases matching TRBD1. Germline values: CDR1 MDHEN, CDR2 SYDVKM. The trim removed 5 bases at V and 0 bases at J, leaving 13 bases unmatched. This CDR3 is built from 18 residues. The CDR3 reads CASSQGVPTIRSYNEQFF. The CDR3 coding sequence is TGTGCCAGCAGTCAGGGGGTTCCTACAATCCGCTCCTACAATGAGCAGTTCTTC.

In this sample, this clone turned up a few times. The chain has TRBV12-3 or TRBV12-4 and TRBJ2-1, with D maybe TRBD2 (5 bases). This CDR3 is 11 amino acids long. Trimming took 3 bases from V and 10 from J, leaving 7 bases between them. The CDR3 loop is CASSFPGEQFF. CDR3 sequence (DNA): TGTGCCAGCAGTTTCCCGGGAGAGCAGTTCTTC.

The CDR3 DNA reads TGTGCCAGCATCCTCGGGACAGTTTCCTACAATGAGCAGTTCTTC. Its protein product is CASILGTVSYNEQFF. This rearrangement joins TRBV5-6 to TRBJ2-1; 7 bases are shared with TRBD1. The germline gives CDR1 SGHDT, CDR2 YYEEEE. J was trimmed by 1 base and V by 6 bases; bases with no gene match: 7. This CDR3 has 15 amino acids. The variable domain in full, with the rest retrieved from reference TRBV5-6 and TRBJ2-1, is DAGVTQSPTHLIKTRGQQVTLRCSPKSGHDTVSWYQQALGQGPQFIFQYYEEEERQRGNFPDRFSGHQFPNYSSELNVNALLLGDSALYLCASILGTVSYNEQFFGPGTRLTVL.

The chain carries TRBV3-1 (or the pseudogene TRBV3-2) and TRBJ2-7; D is possibly TRBD2 (6 bases). Trimming took off 4 bases at V and 0 bases at J, with 16 bases between the two ends. This CDR3 contains 16 residues. The germline V gene has CDR1 LGHDT and CDR2 YNNKEL (reference sequence). The CDR3 is CASSLYSSESSYEQYF. For the CDR3, the DNA is TGTGCCAGCAGCCTATATTCTAGCGAGAGCTCCTACGAGCAGTACTTC.

V usage is TRBV5-1 and J usage is TRBJ2-7; maybe TRBD2 (6 bases). Germline CDR1 is SGHRS and CDR2 is YFSETQ. The CDR3 runs 15 residues. V lost 4 bases to trimming and J lost 5 bases, with 19 bases between them. CDR3 protein: CASSLRGLEGHEQYF. The CDR3 DNA sequence: TGCGCCAGCAGCCTACGAGGGTTGGAGGGCCACGAGCAGTACTTC.

This clone was seen just once. The chain employs TRBV10-3 and TRBJ1-1; D gene ambiguous. The V gene lost 5 bases and the J gene lost 3 bases, with 13 bases spanning the gap. CDR1 is ENHRY and CDR2 is SYGVKD in the germline V gene. The length of the CDR3 is 14 residues. The CDR3 nucleotides are TGTGCCATCAGTCAGGTCGCGGGAGACACTGAAGCTTTCTTT. Its translation is CAISQVAGDTEAFF.

This chain's CDR3 is CASSGEGGYYGYTF. The CDR3 coding sequence is TGTGCCAGCAGCGGGGAGGGGGGCTACTATGGCTACACCTTC. V gene TRBV7-2 combines with J gene TRBJ1-2; possibly TRBD1 for D (6 bases). Between the trimmed V and J ends, which lost 5 bases and 3 bases, there was a span of 13 bases. Germline lookup yields CDR1 SGHTA and CDR2 FQGNSA. The CDR3 contains 14 residues.

This clone was found once. V is TRBV10-3 and J is TRBJ2-7; 11 nucleotides line up with TRBD2. Unmatched junction bases numbered 11, after V lost 7 bases and J lost 0 bases. CDR1 and CDR2 from the germline V gene are ENHRY and SYGVKD. This CDR3 has 17 amino acids. The CDR3: CAIKDSLGLADSYEQYF. The DNA for the CDR3 is TGTGCCATCAAAGACAGCCTGGGACTAGCGGACTCCTACGAGCAGTACTTC.

The chain has TRBV2 and TRBJ2-1; 9 bases align to TRBD1. The germline CDR1 and CDR2 sequences are SNHLY and FYNNEI. The J segment lost 5 bases and the V segment lost 5 bases, leaving 1 base of the junction unmatched. The CDR3 consists of 13 residues. The DNA for the CDR3 is TGTGCCAGCAGTTGGACAGGGGACAATGAGCAGTTCTTC. Amino acid sequence: CASSWTGDNEQFF.

The rearrangement joins TRBV7-9 to TRBJ2-5; D might be TRBD1 (6 bases). Trimming shortened V by 1 base and J by 5 bases, and 14 bases separated the two germline ends. Looked up from germline, CDR1 is SEHNR and CDR2 is FQNEAQ (reference sequence). The CDR3 runs to 15 residues. The CDR3 spells CASSLDRAVRETQYF. The DNA of the CDR3 is TGTGCCAGCAGCTTAGACAGGGCTGTAAGGGAGACCCAGTACTTC.